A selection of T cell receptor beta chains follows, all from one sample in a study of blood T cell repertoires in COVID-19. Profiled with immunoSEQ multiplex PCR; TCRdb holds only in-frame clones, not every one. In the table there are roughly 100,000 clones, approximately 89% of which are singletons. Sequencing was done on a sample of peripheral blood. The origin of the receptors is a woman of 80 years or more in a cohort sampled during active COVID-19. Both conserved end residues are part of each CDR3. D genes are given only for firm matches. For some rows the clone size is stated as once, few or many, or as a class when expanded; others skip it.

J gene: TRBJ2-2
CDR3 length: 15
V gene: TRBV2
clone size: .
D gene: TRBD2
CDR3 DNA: TGTGCCAGCTCCGGACTAGCGGGAGGCCTGGGGGAGCTGTTTTTT
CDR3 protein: CASSGLAGGLGELFF

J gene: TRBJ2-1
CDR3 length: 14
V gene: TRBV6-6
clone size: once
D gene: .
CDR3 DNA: TGTGCCAGCAGGCGGGACCGAGCCTACAATGAGCAGTTCTTC
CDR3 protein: CASRRDRAYNEQFF

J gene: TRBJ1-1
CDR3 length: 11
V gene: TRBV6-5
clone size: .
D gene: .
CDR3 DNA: TGTGCCACCGTAGCTCGGACTGAAGCTTTCTTT
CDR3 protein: CATVARTEAFF

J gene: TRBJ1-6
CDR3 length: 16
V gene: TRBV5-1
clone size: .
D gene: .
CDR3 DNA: TGCGCCAGCAGCATGACAGCCGCCTTCTATAATTCACCCCTCCACTTT
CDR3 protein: CASSMTAAFYNSPLHF

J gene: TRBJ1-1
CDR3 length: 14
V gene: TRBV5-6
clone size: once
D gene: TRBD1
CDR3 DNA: TGTGCCAGCAGCACCCGAGGGGGCGGCACTGAAGCTTTCTTT
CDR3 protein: CASSTRGGGTEAFF

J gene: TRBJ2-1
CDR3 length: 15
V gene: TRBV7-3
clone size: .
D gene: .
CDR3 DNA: TGTGCCAGCAGCTTCGACAGGAGCTCCTACAATGAGCAGTTCTTC
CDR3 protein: CASSFDRSSYNEQFF

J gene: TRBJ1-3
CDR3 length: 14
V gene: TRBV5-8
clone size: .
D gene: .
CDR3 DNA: TGTGCCAGCAGTCGAGGTGTTGGCGGAAACACCATATATTTT
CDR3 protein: CASSRGVGGNTIYF

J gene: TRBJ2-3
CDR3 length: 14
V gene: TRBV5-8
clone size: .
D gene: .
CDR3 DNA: TGTGCCAGCAGCTTGGGCCGGGGTACAGATACGCAGTATTTT
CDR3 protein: CASSLGRGTDTQYF

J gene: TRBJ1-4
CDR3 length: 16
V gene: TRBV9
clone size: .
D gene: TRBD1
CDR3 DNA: TGTGCCAGCAGCGTGACCGGGACAGGGGGTAATGAAAAACTGTTTTTT
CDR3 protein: CASSVTGTGGNEKLFF

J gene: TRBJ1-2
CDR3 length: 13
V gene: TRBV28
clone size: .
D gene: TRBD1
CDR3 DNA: TGTGCCAGCGGGTTAGACAGGGGGAATGGCTACACCTTC
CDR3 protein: CASGLDRGNGYTF

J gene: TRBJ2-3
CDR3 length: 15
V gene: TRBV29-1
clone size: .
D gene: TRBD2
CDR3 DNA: TGCAGCGCCCGGGGGGGGGTGGAAAGCACAGATACGCAGTATTTT
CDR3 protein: CSARGGVESTDTQYF

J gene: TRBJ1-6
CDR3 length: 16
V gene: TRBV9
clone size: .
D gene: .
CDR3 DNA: TGTGCCAGCAGCGGATCTGGGAGTCCCTATAATTCACCCCTCCACTTT
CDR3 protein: CASSGSGSPYNSPLHF

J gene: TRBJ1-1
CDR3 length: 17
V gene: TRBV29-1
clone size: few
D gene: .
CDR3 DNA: TGCAGCGTGAAGCTTTTTGGCGGGGATTCGATGAACACTGAAGCTTTCTTT
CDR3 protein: CSVKLFGGDSMNTEAFF

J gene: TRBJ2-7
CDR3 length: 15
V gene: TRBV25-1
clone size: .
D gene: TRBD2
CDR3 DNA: TGTGCCAGCAGTCATGCTCGGGGGGTGGGCTACGAGCAGTACTTC
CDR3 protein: CASSHARGVGYEQYF